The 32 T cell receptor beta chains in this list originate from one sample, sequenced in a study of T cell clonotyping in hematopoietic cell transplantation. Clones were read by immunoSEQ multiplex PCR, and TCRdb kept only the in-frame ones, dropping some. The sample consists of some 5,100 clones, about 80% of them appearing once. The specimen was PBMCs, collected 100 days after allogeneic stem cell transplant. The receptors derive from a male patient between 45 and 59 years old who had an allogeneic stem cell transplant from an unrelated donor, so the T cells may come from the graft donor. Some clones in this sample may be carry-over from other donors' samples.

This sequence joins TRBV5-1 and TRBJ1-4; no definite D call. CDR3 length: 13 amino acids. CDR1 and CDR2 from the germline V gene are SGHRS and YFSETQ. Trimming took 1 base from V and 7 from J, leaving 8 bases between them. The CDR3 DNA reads TGCGCCAGCAGCTTGTCACCGATTGAAAAACTGTTTTTT. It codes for CASSLSPIEKLFF.

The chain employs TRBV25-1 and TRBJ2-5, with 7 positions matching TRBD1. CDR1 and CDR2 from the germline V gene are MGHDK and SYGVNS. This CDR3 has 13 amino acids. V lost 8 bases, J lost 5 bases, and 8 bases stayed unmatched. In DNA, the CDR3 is TGTGCCAGCGGCGACAGGGTCGGTGAGACCCAGTACTTC. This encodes CASGDRVGETQYF.

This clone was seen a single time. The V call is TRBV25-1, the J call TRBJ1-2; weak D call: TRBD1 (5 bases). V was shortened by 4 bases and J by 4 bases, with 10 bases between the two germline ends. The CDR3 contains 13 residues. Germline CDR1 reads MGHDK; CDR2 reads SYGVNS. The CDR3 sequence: CASSGGTVYGYTF. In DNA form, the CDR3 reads TGTGCCAGCAGTGGGGGGACGGTCTATGGCTACACCTTC.

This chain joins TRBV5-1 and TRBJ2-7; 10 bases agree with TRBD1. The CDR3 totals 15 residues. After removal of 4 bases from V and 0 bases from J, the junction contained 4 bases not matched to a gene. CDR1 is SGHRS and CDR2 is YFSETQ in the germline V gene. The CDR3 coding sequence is TGCGCCAGCAGCCCCGGGACAGGGGTCTCCTACGAGCAGTACTTC. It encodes CASSPGTGVSYEQYF.

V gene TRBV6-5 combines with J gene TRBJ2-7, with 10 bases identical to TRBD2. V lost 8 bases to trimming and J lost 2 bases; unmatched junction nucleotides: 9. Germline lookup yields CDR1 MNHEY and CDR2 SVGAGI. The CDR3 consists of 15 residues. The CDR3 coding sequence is TGTGCCAGCGCCCCCGGACTAGCGGACACCTACGAGCAGTACTTC. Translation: CASAPGLADTYEQYF.

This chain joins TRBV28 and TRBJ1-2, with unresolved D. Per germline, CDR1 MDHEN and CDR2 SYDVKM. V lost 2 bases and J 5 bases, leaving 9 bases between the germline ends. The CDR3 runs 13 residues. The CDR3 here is CASSLVRDYGYTF. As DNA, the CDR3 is TGTGCCAGCAGTTTAGTCAGAGATTATGGCTACACCTTC.

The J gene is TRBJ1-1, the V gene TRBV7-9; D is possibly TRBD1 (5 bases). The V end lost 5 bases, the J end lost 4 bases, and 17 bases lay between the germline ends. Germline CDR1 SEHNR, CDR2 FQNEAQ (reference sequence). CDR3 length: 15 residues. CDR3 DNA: TGTGCCAGCAGCCCTCACGGGGGGGAGGTCACTGAAGCTTTCTTT. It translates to CASSPHGGEVTEAFF.

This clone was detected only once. For the CDR3, the DNA is TGCGCCAGCAGCTTGGAAGGGGAGGGCTACACCTTC. It yields the protein CASSLEGEGYTF. The J gene is TRBJ1-2, the V gene TRBV5-1; D may be TRBD1 (5 bases). V was trimmed by 0 bases and J by 8 bases, leaving 8 bases between them. Per germline, CDR1 SGHRS and CDR2 YFSETQ. The CDR3 consists of 12 residues.

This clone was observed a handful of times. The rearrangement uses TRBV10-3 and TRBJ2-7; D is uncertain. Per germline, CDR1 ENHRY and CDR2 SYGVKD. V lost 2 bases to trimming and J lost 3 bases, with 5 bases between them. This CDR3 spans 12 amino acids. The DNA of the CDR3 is TGTGCCATCAGTGAGGAAGGCTACGAGCAGTACTTC. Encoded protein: CAISEEGYEQYF.

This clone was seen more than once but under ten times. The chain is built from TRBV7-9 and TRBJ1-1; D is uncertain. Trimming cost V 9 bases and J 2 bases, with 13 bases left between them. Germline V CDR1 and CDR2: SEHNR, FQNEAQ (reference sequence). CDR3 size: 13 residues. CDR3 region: CASQVGINTEAFF. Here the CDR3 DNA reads TGTGCCAGTCAGGTTGGGATTAACACTGAAGCTTTCTTT. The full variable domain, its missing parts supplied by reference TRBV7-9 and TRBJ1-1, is DTGVSQNPRHKITKRGQNVTFRCDPISEHNRLYWYRQTLGQGPEFLTYFQNEAQLEKSRLLSDRFSAERPKGSFSTLEIQRTEQGDSAMYLCASQVGINTEAFFGQGTRLTVV.

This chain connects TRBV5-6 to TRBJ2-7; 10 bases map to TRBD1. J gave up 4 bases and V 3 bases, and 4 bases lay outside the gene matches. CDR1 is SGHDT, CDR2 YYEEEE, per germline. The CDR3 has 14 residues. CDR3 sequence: CASSSGTGAYEQYF. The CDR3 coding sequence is TGTGCCAGCAGCTCTGGGACAGGGGCATACGAGCAGTACTTC.

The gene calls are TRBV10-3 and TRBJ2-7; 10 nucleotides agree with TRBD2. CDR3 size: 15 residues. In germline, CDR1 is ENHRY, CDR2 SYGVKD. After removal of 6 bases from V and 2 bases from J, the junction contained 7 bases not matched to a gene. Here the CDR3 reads CAIRTSSGSPYEQYF. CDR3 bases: TGTGCCATCAGGACCTCTAGCGGGAGTCCCTACGAGCAGTACTTC.

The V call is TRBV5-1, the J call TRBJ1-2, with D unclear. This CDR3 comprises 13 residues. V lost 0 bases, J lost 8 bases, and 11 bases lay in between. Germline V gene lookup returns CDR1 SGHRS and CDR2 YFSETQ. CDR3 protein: CASSLEGGVGYTF. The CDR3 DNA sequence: TGCGCCAGCAGCTTGGAAGGAGGCGTGGGCTACACCTTC.

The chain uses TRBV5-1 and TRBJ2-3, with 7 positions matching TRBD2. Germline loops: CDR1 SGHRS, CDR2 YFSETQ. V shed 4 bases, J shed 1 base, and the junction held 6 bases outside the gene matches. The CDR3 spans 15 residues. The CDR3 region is CASSVWLAGTDTQYF. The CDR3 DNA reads TGCGCCAGCAGCGTCTGGCTAGCGGGCACAGATACGCAGTATTTT.

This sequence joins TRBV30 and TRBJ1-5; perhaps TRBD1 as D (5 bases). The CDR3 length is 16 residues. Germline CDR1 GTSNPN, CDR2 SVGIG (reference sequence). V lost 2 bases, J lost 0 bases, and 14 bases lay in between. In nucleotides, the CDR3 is TGTGCCTGGAGTCGGGACTCTCTATATAGCAATCAGCCCCAGCATTTT. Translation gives CAWSRDSLYSNQPQHF.

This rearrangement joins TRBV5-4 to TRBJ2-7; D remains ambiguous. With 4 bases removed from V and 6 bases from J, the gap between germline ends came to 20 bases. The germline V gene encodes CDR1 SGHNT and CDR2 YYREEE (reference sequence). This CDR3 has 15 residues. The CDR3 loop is CASSGRASEPGEQYF. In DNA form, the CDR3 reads TGTGCCAGCAGCGGAAGGGCTTCCGAGCCGGGCGAGCAGTACTTC.

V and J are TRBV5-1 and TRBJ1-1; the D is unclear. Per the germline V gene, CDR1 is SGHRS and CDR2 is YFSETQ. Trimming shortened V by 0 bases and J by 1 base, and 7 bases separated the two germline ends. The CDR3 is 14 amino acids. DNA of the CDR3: TGCGCCAGCAGCTTGGACGGCGGGAACACTGAAGCTTTCTTT. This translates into CASSLDGGNTEAFF.

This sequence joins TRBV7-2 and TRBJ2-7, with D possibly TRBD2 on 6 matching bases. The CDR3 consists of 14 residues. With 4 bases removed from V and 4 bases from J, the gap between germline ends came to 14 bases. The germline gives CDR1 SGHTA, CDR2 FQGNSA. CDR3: CASSSPGLSYEQYF. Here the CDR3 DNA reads TGTGCCAGCAGCTCACCGGGACTGTCGTACGAGCAGTACTTC.

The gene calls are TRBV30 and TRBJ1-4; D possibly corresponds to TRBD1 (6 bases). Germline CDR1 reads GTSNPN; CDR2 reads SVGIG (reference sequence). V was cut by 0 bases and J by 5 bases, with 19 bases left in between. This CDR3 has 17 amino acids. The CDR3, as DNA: TGTGCCTGGAGTGTCAAGGGGTTGAGGGGGTGGAATGAAAAACTGTTTTTT. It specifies CAWSVKGLRGWNEKLFF.

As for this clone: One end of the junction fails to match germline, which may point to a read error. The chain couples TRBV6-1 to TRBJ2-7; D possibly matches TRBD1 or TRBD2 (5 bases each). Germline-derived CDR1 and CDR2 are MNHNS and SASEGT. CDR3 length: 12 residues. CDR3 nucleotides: TGTGCCAGCAGTGCCCTAAGGGCAAAGGGACACTTC. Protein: CASSALRAKGHF.

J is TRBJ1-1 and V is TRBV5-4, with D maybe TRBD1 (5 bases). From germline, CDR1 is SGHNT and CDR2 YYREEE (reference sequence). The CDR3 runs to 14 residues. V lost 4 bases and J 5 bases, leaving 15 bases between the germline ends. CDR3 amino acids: CASSLGTRETEAFF. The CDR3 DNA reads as TGTGCCAGCAGCCTTGGAACCAGGGAAACTGAAGCTTTCTTT.

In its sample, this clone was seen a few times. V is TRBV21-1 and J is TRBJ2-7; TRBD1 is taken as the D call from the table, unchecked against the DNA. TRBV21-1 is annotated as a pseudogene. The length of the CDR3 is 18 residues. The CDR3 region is CASSKESGGLPLGYEQYF. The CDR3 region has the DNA TGTGCCAGCAGCAAAGAGTCAGGGGGCCTCCCTCTTGGGTACGAGCAGTACTTC.

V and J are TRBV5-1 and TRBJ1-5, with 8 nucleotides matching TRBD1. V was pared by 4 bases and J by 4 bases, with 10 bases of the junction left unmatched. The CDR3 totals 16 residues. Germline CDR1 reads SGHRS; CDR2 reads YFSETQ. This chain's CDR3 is CASSQGTGAGNQPQHF. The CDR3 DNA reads TGCGCCAGCAGCCAGGGGACAGGAGCGGGGAATCAGCCCCAGCATTTT.

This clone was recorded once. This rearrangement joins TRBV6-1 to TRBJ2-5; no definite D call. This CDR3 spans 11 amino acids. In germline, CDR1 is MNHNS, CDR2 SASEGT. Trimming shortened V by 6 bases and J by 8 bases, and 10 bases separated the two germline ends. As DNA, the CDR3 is TGTGCCAGCAGGAACCTGGACACCCAGTACTTC. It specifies CASRNLDTQYF.

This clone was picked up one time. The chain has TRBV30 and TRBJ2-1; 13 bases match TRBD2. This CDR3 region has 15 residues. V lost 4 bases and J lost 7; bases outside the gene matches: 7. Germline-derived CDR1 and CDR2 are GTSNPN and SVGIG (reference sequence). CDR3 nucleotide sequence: TGTGCCTGGACCAAAGGACTAGCGGGGGTTAATGAGCAGTTCTTC. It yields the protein CAWTKGLAGVNEQFF. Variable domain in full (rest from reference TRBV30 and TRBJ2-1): SQTIHQWPATLVQPVGSPLSLECTVEGTSNPNLYWYRQAAGRGLQLLFYSVGIGQISSEVPQNLSASRPQDRQFILSSKKLLLSDSGFYLCAWTKGLAGVNEQFFGPGTRLTVL.

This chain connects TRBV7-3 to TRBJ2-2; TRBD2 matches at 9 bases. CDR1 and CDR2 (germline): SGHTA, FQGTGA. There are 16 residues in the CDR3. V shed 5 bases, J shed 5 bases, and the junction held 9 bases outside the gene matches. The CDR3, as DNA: TGTGCCAGCAGCGTGGCTAGCGGGGCCCAGACCGGGGAGCTGTTTTTT. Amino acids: CASSVASGAQTGELFF. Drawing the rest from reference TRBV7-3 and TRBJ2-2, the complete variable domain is GAGVSQTPSNKVTEKGKYVELRCDPISGHTALYWYRQSLGQGPEFLIYFQGTGAADDSGLPNDRFFAVRPEGSVSTLKIQRTERGDSAVYLCASSVASGAQTGELFFGEGSRLTVL.

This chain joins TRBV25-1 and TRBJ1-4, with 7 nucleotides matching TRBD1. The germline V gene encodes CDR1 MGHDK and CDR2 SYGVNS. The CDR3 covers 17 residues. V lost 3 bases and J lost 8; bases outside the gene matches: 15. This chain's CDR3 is CASSDPRGQAATEKLFF. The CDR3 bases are TGTGCCAGCAGTGACCCGCGTGGACAGGCGGCGACCGAAAAACTGTTTTTT. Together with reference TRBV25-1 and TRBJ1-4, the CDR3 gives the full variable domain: EADIYQTPRYLVIGTGKKITLECSQTMGHDKMYWYQQDPGMELHLIHYSYGVNSTEKGDLSSESTVSRIRTEHFPLTLESARPSHTSQYLCASSDPRGQAATEKLFFGSGTQLSVL.

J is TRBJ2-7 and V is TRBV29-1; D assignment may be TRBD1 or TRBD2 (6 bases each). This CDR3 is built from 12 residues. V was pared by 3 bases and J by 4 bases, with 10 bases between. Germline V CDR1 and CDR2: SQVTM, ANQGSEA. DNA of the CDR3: TGCAGCGTTGATCAAGGGGGGTACGAGCAGTACTTC. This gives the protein CSVDQGGYEQYF.

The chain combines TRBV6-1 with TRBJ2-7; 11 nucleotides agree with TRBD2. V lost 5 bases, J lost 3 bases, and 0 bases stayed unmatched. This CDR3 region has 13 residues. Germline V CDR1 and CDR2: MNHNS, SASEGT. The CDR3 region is CASSTSGSYEQYF. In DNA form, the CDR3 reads TGTGCCAGCAGTACTAGCGGGAGCTACGAGCAGTACTTC.

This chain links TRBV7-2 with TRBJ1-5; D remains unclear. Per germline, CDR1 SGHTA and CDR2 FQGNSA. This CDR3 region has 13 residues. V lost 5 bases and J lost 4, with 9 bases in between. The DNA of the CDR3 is TGTGCCAGCAGCGTAGAACAGAATCAGCCCCAGCATTTT. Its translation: CASSVEQNQPQHF. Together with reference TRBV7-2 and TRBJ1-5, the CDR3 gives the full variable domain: GAGVSQSPSNKVTEKGKDVELRCDPISGHTALYWYRQSLGQGLEFLIYFQGNSAPDKSGLPSDRFSAERTGGSVSTLTIQRTQQEDSAVYLCASSVEQNQPQHFGDGTRLSIL.

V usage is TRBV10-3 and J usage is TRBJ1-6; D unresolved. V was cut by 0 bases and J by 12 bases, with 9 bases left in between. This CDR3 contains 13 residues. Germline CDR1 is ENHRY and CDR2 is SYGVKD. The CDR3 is CAISESEGGPLHF. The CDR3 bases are TGTGCCATCAGTGAGTCGGAGGGAGGACCCCTCCACTTT.

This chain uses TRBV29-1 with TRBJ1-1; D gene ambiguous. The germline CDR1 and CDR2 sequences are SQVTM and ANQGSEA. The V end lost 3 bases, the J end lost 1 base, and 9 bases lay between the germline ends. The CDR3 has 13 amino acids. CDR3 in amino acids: CSVDRSENTEAFF. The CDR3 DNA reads TGCAGCGTTGATCGTTCTGAGAACACTGAAGCTTTCTTT.